Shown below are 6 T cell receptor beta chains from a single sample sequenced in a study of cytotoxic CD8 clonotypes in ibrutinib-treated CLL. The method was immunoSEQ multiplex PCR; TCRdb's version includes in-frame clones alone and lacks a portion of them. Of 30,000 or so clones in the sample, 70% to 80% were seen once. The starting material was PBMCs, obtained after 36 months of ibrutinib treatment. The source of these receptors is a human donor with chronic lymphocytic leukemia.

V usage is TRBV5-1 and J usage is TRBJ1-5, with D tentatively TRBD1 (5 bases). The CDR3 consists of 17 residues. CDR1 is SGHRS and CDR2 is YFSETQ in the germline V gene. V was pared by 2 bases and J by 0 bases, with 15 bases between. In DNA form, the CDR3 reads TGCGCCAGCAGCTTCCGAGAATGGGGGAATAGCAATCAGCCCCAGCATTTT. Translated: CASSFREWGNSNQPQHF.

The gene calls are TRBV19 and TRBJ1-2; TRBD1 matches at 7 bases. The CDR3 contains 13 residues. CDR1 is LNHDA, CDR2 SQIVND, per germline (reference sequence). V shed 8 bases and J 6 bases; nucleotides not matched to a gene: 9. The CDR3 DNA follows: TGTGCCAGTGCAAACAGGGGAGGGGATGGCTACACCTTC. It translates to CASANRGGDGYTF.

The genes are TRBV10-3 and TRBJ2-5, with D perhaps TRBD2 (6 bases). The CDR3 extends over 14 amino acids. CDR1 is ENHRY, CDR2 SYGVKD, per germline. V was clipped by 11 bases and J by 0 bases, with 16 bases between them. The CDR3, as DNA: TGTGCCTCTTCCCCGGCGGGAAACCAAGAGACCCAGTACTTC. Translation gives CASSPAGNQETQYF.

This rearrangement joins TRBV19 to TRBJ1-6; the match to TRBD1 covers 12 bases. CDR3 length: 16 residues. Germline CDR1 LNHDA, CDR2 SQIVND (reference sequence). Losses at the gene ends were 3 bases for V and 6 bases for J; bases not matched to a gene: 3. CDR3 DNA sequence: TGTGCCAGTAGTATGCCGGGACAGGGGGCTAATTCACCCCTCCACTTT. This encodes CASSMPGQGANSPLHF.

This chain links TRBV5-5 with TRBJ1-5, with D possibly matching TRBD1 (6 bases). CDR3 length: 15 residues. V lost 3 bases to trimming and J lost 3 bases, with 13 bases between them. Germline-derived CDR1 and CDR2 are SGHKS and YYEKEE (reference sequence). In DNA form, the CDR3 reads TGTGCCAGCAGCTCCGGGACACCCTACAATCAGCCCCAGCATTTT. It specifies CASSSGTPYNQPQHF.

CDR3 region: CATSIKRDTSSSYEQYF. As DNA, the CDR3 is TGTGCCACCAGCATCAAACGGGACACGTCGAGCTCCTACGAGCAGTACTTC. The chain recombines TRBV15 with TRBJ2-7; tentatively, D is TRBD1 (6 bases). The CDR3 length is 17 residues. In germline, CDR1 is LNHNV, CDR2 YYDKDF (reference sequence). Trimming stripped 4 bases from V and 0 bases from J, with 19 bases between.